The 2 T cell receptor beta chains below were found in one sample sequenced in a study of CD8 T cells in Susac syndrome. Random hexamers were used to reverse transcribe an amount of about 0.5 to 1 ug RNA. TCRdb passed the immunoSEQ multiplex PCR reads through MiXCR, listing each CDR3 protein once. In the table there are about 70,000 distinct CDR3 sequences, 96% of which are singletons. The material sequenced was CD4+ T cells from PBMCs. The receptors were gathered from a human donor with multiple sclerosis.

V is TRBV5-1 and J is TRBJ1-1, with D tentatively TRBD1 (5 bases). The length of the CDR3 is 15 residues. Germline assignment: CDR1 SGHRS and CDR2 YFSETQ. V dropped 4 bases and J dropped 4 bases, with 17 bases sitting between them. CDR3 amino acids: CASSVGQQRGTEAFF. The DNA for the CDR3 is TGCGCCAGCAGCGTCGGGCAGCAAAGGGGCACTGAAGCTTTCTTT. The full variable domain, with the rest looked up from reference TRBV5-1 and TRBJ1-1, is KAGVTQTPRYLIKTRGQQVTLSCSPISGHRSVSWYQQTPGQGLQFLFEYFSETQRNKGNFPGRFSGRQFSNSRSEMNVSTLELGDSALYLCASSVGQQRGTEAFFGQGTRLTVV.

The rearrangement links TRBV7-8 to TRBJ1-5; 8 nucleotides line up with TRBD1. Germline V gene lookup returns CDR1 SGHVS and CDR2 FQNEAQ. This CDR3 region has 16 residues. Germline trimming cut 4 bases from V and 7 bases from J; bases unmatched to any gene: 12. CDR3 nucleotide sequence: TGTGCCAGCAGCTCCTCTGACAGGGGAGGTCGACAGCCCCAGCATTTT. This encodes CASSSSDRGGRQPQHF.